The rows below give T cell receptor beta chains drawn from one sample of a study of T cells in tuberculosis. The protocol was immunoSEQ multiplex PCR, while the TCRdb copy is restricted to in-frame clones and leaves out a portion. This table has approximately 40,000 clones, around 94% appearing once. The material was PBMCs, obtained at tuberculosis diagnosis. All receptors come from an adult with tuberculosis. The CDR3 runs from the conserved cysteine through the conserved F or W. The D gene is left open where the match is weak. Where a row states a size, it is once, few, many or the class of an expanded clone; other rows omit it.

J | size | V | D | CDR3 | DNA
TRBJ2-1 | . | TRBV11-2 | . | CASSFLEARTAHEQFF | TGTGCCAGCAGCTTCCTTGAAGCCCGGACAGCCCATGAGCAGTTCTTC
TRBJ1-1 | . | TRBV19 | . | CASTTWEGSTSEAFF | TGTGCCAGTACCACCTGGGAGGGATCAACTTCTGAAGCTTTCTTT
TRBJ1-1 | . | TRBV19 | . | CASSVGGWGDTEAFF | TGTGCCAGTAGTGTGGGGGGATGGGGCGACACTGAAGCTTTCTTT
TRBJ1-5 | once | TRBV2 | . | CASHTGGQYSNQPQHF | TGTGCCAGCCACACGGGGGGGCAATATAGCAATCAGCCCCAGCATTTT
TRBJ2-7 | . | TRBV7-9 | . | CASSFDSFYEQYF | TGTGCCAGCAGCTTTGACAGTTTCTACGAGCAGTACTTC
TRBJ2-1 | . | TRBV18 | TRBD1 | CASSLEPGTVNNEQFF | TGTGCCAGCTCCCTAGAGCCCGGGACAGTTAACAATGAGCAGTTCTTC
TRBJ2-7 | . | TRBV7-8 | . | CASSLELARGTYEQYF | TGTGCCAGCAGCTTAGAACTAGCCAGGGGGACTTACGAGCAGTACTTC
TRBJ1-6 | . | TRBV30 | . | CAWSSSRGVSYNSPLHF | TGTGCCTGGAGTAGTTCACGGGGGGTCTCCTATAATTCACCCCTCCACTTT
TRBJ1-2 | . | TRBV30 | TRBD1 | CACRVLNKRQGPTPNYGYTF | TGTGCCTGTCGGGTCCTAAATAAGAGACAGGGGCCGACACCTAACTATGGCTACACCTTC
TRBJ2-7 | . | TRBV5-6 | . | CASSFVALGSYEQYF | TGTGCCAGCAGCTTTGTGGCCCTCGGGTCCTACGAGCAGTACTTC
TRBJ2-7 | . | TRBV7-9 | . | CASSLVGGPGYEQYF | TGTGCCAGCAGCTTAGTCGGAGGCCCCGGCTACGAGCAGTACTTC
TRBJ2-7 | once | TRBV7-9 | . | CASSLQGYEQYF | TGTGCCAGCAGCTTACAGGGCTACGAGCAGTACTTC
TRBJ1-1 | . | TRBV5-1 | TRBD1 | CASSLVETGRTEAFF | TGCGCCAGCAGCTTGGTAGAGACAGGGCGGACTGAAGCTTTCTTT
TRBJ2-5 | . | TRBV29-1 | TRBD1 | CSVGGTGMSETQYF | TGCAGCGTCGGAGGGACAGGGATGTCGGAGACCCAGTACTTC
TRBJ2-2 | . | TRBV7-2 | TRBD2 | CASSLVTSGGGTTGELFF | TGTGCCAGCAGCTTAGTGACTAGCGGGGGAGGGACCACCGGGGAGCTGTTTTTT
TRBJ1-3 | . | TRBV5-6 | . | CASQMRGRWSSGNTIYF | TGTGCCAGCCAGATGCGTGGCCGTTGGAGCTCTGGAAACACCATATATTTT
TRBJ1-6 | few | TRBV6-1 | TRBD1 | CASSETRDRYYNSPLHF | TGTGCCAGCAGTGAAACCCGGGACAGATACTATAATTCACCCCTCCACTTT
TRBJ1-5 | . | TRBV15 | . | CATSREVSIHSNQPQHF | TGTGCCACCAGCAGAGAAGTGAGCATCCATAGCAATCAGCCCCAGCATTTT
TRBJ1-2 | . | TRBV2 | . | CASSQSYGYTF | TGTGCCAGCAGTCAATCCTATGGCTACACCTTC
TRBJ1-2 | . | TRBV7-2 | . | CASSLQGSFSNYGYTF | TGTGCCAGCAGCTTACAGGGATCCTTCTCAAACTATGGCTACACCTTC
TRBJ2-5 | . | TRBV18 | . | CASSPGLYETQYF | TGTGCCAGCTCACCCGGTCTATACGAGACCCAGTACTTC
TRBJ1-5 | . | TRBV7-8 | . | CASSGAPLDLYRNQPQHF | TGTGCCAGCAGCGGGGCCCCTTTGGACCTTTATAGAAATCAGCCCCAGCATTTT
TRBJ1-2 | . | TRBV5-1 | . | CASSLDGTNYGYTF | TGCGCCAGCAGCTTGGACGGGACTAACTATGGCTACACCTTC
TRBJ1-6 | . | TRBV19 | TRBD1 | CASSSAGTGASPLHF | TGTGCCAGTAGCTCAGCCGGGACAGGGGCCTCACCCCTCCACTTT
TRBJ2-7 | . | TRBV5-4 | TRBD1 | CASSLGQGFYEQYF | TGTGCCAGCAGCTTGGGACAGGGCTTCTACGAGCAGTACTTC
TRBJ1-2 | . | TRBV10-2 | TRBD1 | CASSWDRVSGYTF | TGCGCCAGCAGTTGGGACAGGGTTAGTGGCTACACCTTC
TRBJ1-5 | . | TRBV5-6 | TRBD1 | CASSEMTGGGDQPQHF | TGTGCCAGCAGCGAGATGACAGGGGGCGGGGATCAGCCCCAGCATTTT
TRBJ2-2 | . | TRBV11-3 | . | CASSLTDAGELFF | TGTGCCAGCAGCTTGACAGACGCCGGGGAGCTGTTTTTT
TRBJ1-2 | . | TRBV9 | . | CASSAPPRAGGYTF | TGTGCCAGCAGCGCCCCGCCCAGGGCTGGGGGCTACACCTTC
TRBJ2-3 | . | TRBV5-5 | . | CASYLRLEFSTHTQYF | TGTGCCAGCTACCTTCGCCTGGAGTTCAGCACACATACGCAGTATTTT
TRBJ1-1 | . | TRBV5-1 | TRBD1 | CASSSSGTGNTEAFF | TGCGCCAGCAGCTCCTCCGGGACAGGGAACACTGAAGCTTTCTTT
TRBJ1-5 | once | TRBV6-5 | . | CASRTDKSQPQHF | TGTGCCAGCAGAACGGACAAGAGTCAGCCCCAGCATTTT
TRBJ2-7 | . | TRBV9 | TRBD2 | CASSPGLAGVGEQYF | TGTGCCAGCAGCCCCGGACTAGCGGGGGTGGGGGAGCAGTACTTC
TRBJ1-2 | . | TRBV19 | TRBD1 | CASTVGGTVYGYTF | TGTGCCAGTACCGTCGGAGGGACAGTCTATGGCTACACCTTC
TRBJ1-1 | . | TRBV19 | . | CASSKWWGRTEAFF | TGTGCCAGTAGCAAATGGTGGGGGCGCACTGAAGCTTTCTTT
TRBJ2-3 | . | TRBV9 | TRBD2 | CASSGLAGGTDTQYF | TGTGCCAGCAGTGGACTAGCGGGGGGCACAGATACGCAGTATTTT
TRBJ2-1 | . | TRBV19 | . | CASSIQGGTYNEQFF | TGTGCCAGTAGTATACAGGGAGGCACCTACAATGAGCAGTTCTTC
TRBJ1-4 | . | TRBV11-3 | . | CASSGQSPATNEKLFF | TGTGCCAGCAGCGGACAAAGCCCTGCAACTAATGAAAAACTGTTTTTT
TRBJ2-7 | . | TRBV29-1 | TRBD1 | CSVEDSTGTYEQYF | TGCAGCGTTGAGGATTCGACAGGGACCTACGAGCAGTACTTC
TRBJ2-1 | . | TRBV2 | TRBD1 | CASSGTVNEQFF | TGTGCCAGCAGCGGGACAGTTAATGAGCAGTTCTTC
TRBJ1-4 | . | TRBV5-5 | . | CASSFGANEKLFF | TGTGCCAGCAGCTTCGGGGCTAATGAAAAACTGTTTTTT
TRBJ1-1 | . | TRBV28 | TRBD1 | CASSGPGTGSSTEAFF | TGTGCCAGCAGTGGTCCCGGGACAGGGTCTAGCACTGAAGCTTTCTTT
TRBJ1-4 | . | TRBV20-1 | . | CSARSSEKLFF | TGCAGTGCTAGGTCTAGTGAAAAACTGTTTTTT
TRBJ2-2 | . | TRBV10-1 | . | CASRSEGVSGELFF | TGCGCCAGCAGGAGCGAAGGGGTGTCCGGGGAGCTGTTTTTT
TRBJ2-4 | . | TRBV18 | TRBD1 | CASSSGQGSGPYIQYF | TGTGCCAGCTCATCCGGACAGGGGTCCGGTCCATACATTCAGTACTTC